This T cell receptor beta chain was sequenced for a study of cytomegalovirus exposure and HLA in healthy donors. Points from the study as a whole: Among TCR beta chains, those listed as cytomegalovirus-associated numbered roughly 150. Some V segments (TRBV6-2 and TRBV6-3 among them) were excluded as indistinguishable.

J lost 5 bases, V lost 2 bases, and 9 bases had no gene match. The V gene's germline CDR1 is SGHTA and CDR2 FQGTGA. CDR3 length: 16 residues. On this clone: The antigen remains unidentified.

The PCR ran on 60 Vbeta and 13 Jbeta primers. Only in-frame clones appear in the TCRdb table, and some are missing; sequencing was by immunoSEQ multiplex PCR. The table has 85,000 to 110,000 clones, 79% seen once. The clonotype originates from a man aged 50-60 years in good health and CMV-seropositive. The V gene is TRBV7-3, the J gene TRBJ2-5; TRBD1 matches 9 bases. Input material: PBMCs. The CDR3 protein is CASSLGGTGWYETQYF. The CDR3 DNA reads TGTGCCAGCAGCTTAGGGGGGACAGGGTGGTACGAGACCCAGTACTTC.